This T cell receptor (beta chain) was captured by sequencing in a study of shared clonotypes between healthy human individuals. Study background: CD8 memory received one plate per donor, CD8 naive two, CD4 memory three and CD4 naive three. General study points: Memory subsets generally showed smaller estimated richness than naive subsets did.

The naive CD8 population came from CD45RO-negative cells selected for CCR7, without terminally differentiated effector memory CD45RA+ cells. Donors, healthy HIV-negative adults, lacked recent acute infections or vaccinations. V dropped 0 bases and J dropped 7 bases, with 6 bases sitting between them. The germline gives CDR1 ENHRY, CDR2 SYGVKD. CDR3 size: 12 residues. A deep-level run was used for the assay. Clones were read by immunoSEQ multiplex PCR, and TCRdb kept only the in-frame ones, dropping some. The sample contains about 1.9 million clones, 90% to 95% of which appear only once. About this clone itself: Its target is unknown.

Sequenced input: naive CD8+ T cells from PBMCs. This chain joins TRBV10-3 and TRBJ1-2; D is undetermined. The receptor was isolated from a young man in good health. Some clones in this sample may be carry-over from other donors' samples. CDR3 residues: CAISESPAGYTF. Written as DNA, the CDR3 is TGTGCCATCAGTGAGTCGCCTGCTGGCTACACCTTC.